This T cell receptor (beta chain) was obtained from a study of CD8+CD57+ T cells in acquired aplastic anemia. CDR3 length: 14 amino acids. Germline-derived CDR1 and CDR2 are DFQATT and SNEGSKA (reference sequence). V lost 6 bases and J lost 3; bases outside the gene matches: 8. To note about this clonotype: The antigen is undetermined.

The study, taken as a whole, reports: Any difference that existed in CD8+ Simpson's diversity between patients and controls was not significant. There were roughly 30 CD8+ CDR3 sequences that occurred in both patients and controls.

Genomic DNA served as template for TCR beta VDJ and CDR3 profiling. Each CDR3 protein is one row after TCRdb ran MiXCR on the reads. The table has about 190,000 distinct CDR3 sequences, 64% seen once. Input material: sorted CD4+, CD8+, or CD8+CD57+ T cells (not recorded which) from PBMCs. The chain links TRBV20-1 to TRBJ2-5; 9 positions match TRBD1. The sequence came from a human donor with severe aplastic anemia or a healthy control (not recorded which). The CDR3 protein is CSARPRDREETQYF. The CDR3 DNA sequence: TGCAGTGCGCGGCCCCGGGACAGGGAAGAGACCCAGTACTTC.